Presented here are 6 T cell receptor beta chains from one specimen sequenced in a study of blood T cell repertoires in COVID-19. TCRdb's copy holds only in-frame clones and misses some; the assay was immunoSEQ multiplex PCR. The data contain under 200,000 clones, about 86% of them singletons. Sequenced: peripheral blood. Source of these receptors: a woman older than 75 in a cohort sampled during active or convalescent COVID-19.

The V gene is TRBV7-8, the J gene TRBJ1-2; D gene unclear. CDR3 length equals 14 residues. The V and J ends lost 8 bases and 4 bases respectively, with 17 bases between them. Germline assignment: CDR1 SGHVS and CDR2 FQNEAQ. The CDR3 protein is CASHTRRQGYGYTF. The DNA of the CDR3 is TGTGCCAGCCACACAAGGAGGCAAGGCTATGGCTACACCTTC.

The CDR3 nucleotides are TGTGCCGCCCGGACAGGGGGAAACACCGGGGAGCTGTTTTTT. This gives the protein CAARTGGNTGELFF. The V and J genes are TRBV11-2 and TRBJ2-2, with 10 positions matching TRBD1. Germline assignment: CDR1 SGHAT and CDR2 FQNNGV. This CDR3 contains 14 residues. V trimming: 11 bases; J trimming: 2 bases; junction bases outside the gene matches: 5.

V gene TRBV28 combines with J gene TRBJ2-5, with TRBD1 as a possible D gene (7 bases). This CDR3 is 15 amino acids long. Looked up from germline, CDR1 is MDHEN and CDR2 is SYDVKM. Trimming removed 6 bases at V and 1 base at J, with 15 bases between. CDR3 region: CASRAGQRLQETQYF. The CDR3 nucleotides read TGTGCCAGCAGGGCGGGACAGCGTCTCCAAGAGACCCAGTACTTC. Full variable domain (missing parts from reference TRBV28 and TRBJ2-5): DVKVTQSSRYLVKRTGEKVFLECVQDMDHENMFWYRQDPGLGLRLIYFSYDVKMKEKGDIPEGYSVSREKKERFSLILESASTNQTSMYLCASRAGQRLQETQYFGPGTRLLVL.

This clone was recorded only once. The chain couples TRBV30 to TRBJ1-5, with TRBD1 as a possible D gene (6 bases). The CDR3 is made up of 13 amino acids. The V gene's germline CDR1 is GTSNPN and CDR2 SVGIG (reference sequence). V lost 4 bases to trimming and J lost 1 base, with 8 bases between them. CDR3 sequence: CAWNRESNQPQHF. For the CDR3, the DNA is TGTGCCTGGAACAGGGAAAGCAATCAGCCCCAGCATTTT.

This chain joins TRBV5-6 and TRBJ2-7; TRBD1 matches at 7 bases. J lost 2 bases, V lost 9 bases, and 11 bases had no gene match. The CDR3 has 14 amino acids. Germline CDR1 SGHDT, CDR2 YYEEEE. This chain's CDR3 is CATKGQHRPYEQYV. DNA of the CDR3: TGTGCCACTAAGGGACAGCACCGACCCTACGAGCAGTACGTC.

V and J are TRBV5-1 and TRBJ2-3; 8 bases are shared with TRBD2. This CDR3 is built from 19 residues. J lost 0 bases, V lost 7 bases, and 19 bases had no gene match. CDR1 SGHRS and CDR2 YFSETQ come from the germline V gene. The CDR3 sequence is CASAAGRHTSGISTDTQYF. CDR3 DNA sequence: TGCGCCAGCGCGGCAGGACGACACACTAGCGGAATTAGCACAGATACGCAGTATTTT.